Below, 2 T cell receptor beta chains from the same sample are listed, as sequenced in a study of human T cells and chemical hapten exposure. TCRdb re-called the RACE reads through MiXCR, storing one row per CDR3 protein. This table holds 75,000 to 95,000 distinct CDR3 sequences, approximately 10% found once. Indicated time point: patch test 2, 6 weeks after DPC sensitization. Stated treatment: therapeutic diphenylcyclopropenone sensitization with weekly scalp DPC. The sample consisted of whole blood, taken in connection with sensitization to the hapten diphenylcyclopropenone (DPC). The receptor set was obtained from a man aged 35 to 55 with alopecia areata. Some clones in this sample may be carry-over from other donors' samples.

In its sample, this clonotype was seen a few times. The chain links TRBV6-2 or TRBV6-3 to TRBJ2-7; 8 nucleotides align to TRBD2. The junction had 5 bases not matched to a gene; V was cut back by 5 bases and J by 5 bases. Germline V gene data show CDR1 as MNHEY and CDR2 as SVGEGT. The CDR3 length is 13 residues. Here the CDR3 reads CASSRLATHEQYV. The CDR3 nucleotides are TGTGCCAGCAGTCGACTAGCGACCCACGAGCAGTACGTC.

This clonotype has more than one count but fewer than ten. This sequence joins TRBV12-3 or TRBV12-4 and TRBJ2-4; TRBD2 is a possible D gene (5 bases). Trimming took off 5 bases at V and 8 bases at J, with 13 bases between the two ends. This CDR3 is 13 amino acids long. The CDR3, as DNA: TGTGCCAGCAGTCTCAGGACCGGGGACATTCAGTACTTC. Amino acids: CASSLRTGDIQYF.